This is a list of T cell receptor beta chains from one sample in a study of Graves' ophthalmopathy and Graves' hyperthyroidism. Via MiXCR, TCRdb re-called the multiplex PCR reads, giving one row per CDR3 protein. Counted here are about 640,000 distinct CDR3 sequences, roughly 39% occurring once; the ten biggest clones make up roughly 3%. Material for sequencing was peripheral blood. The receptors come from an adult man with Graves' ophthalmopathy. CDR3s include the opening cysteine and the closing phenylalanine or tryptophan. The order of the fields is CDR3 DNA, CDR3 protein, J gene, D gene, V gene, clone size. The D gene is left open where the match is weak. Clone size is not always given. Where it is, it says once, few, many or a class for expanded clones.

TGTGCCAGCAGCTTCGACAGGGCAACAAACACCATATATTTT	CASSFDRATNTIYF	TRBJ1-3	TRBD1	TRBV7-8	.
TGTGCCAGCAGCGGCGGAGGGACTAGCGGGACCTGGAGGCAGTACTTC	CASSGGGTSGTWRQYF	TRBJ2-7	TRBD2	TRBV9	many
TGCAGTGCTAGAGAGAGGGCCTTT	CSARERAF	TRBJ2-5	.	TRBV20-1	.
TGTGCCAGCAGTTACCAGGGGAACTATGGCTACACCTTC	CASSYQGNYGYTF	TRBJ1-2	.	TRBV10-3	.
TGCGCCAGCAGCCAAGAAGTTGCCAGTGGCTACACCTTC	CASSQEVASGYTF	TRBJ1-2	.	TRBV4-3	many
TGTGCCAGCTATAGAGCCTCTCACTCCTACGAGCAGTACTTC	CASYRASHSYEQYF	TRBJ2-7	.	TRBV11-2	few
TGTGCCAGCAGTTCACAGGACAGGGCTTATGGCTACACCTTC	CASSSQDRAYGYTF	TRBJ1-2	TRBD1	TRBV12-3/TRBV12-4	.
TGTGCCAGCAGCCGCTTGACATATGGCTACACCTTC	CASSRLTYGYTF	TRBJ1-2	.	TRBV6-6	many
TGTGCCAGCAGCCCACCGACAGGGCTGGAGACCCAGTACTTC	CASSPPTGLETQYF	TRBJ2-5	TRBD1	TRBV7-2	.
TGTGCCAGCATCGCCTTTGATGAAGCTTTCTTT	CASIAFDEAFF	TRBJ1-1	.	TRBV6-2/TRBV6-3	many
TGTGCCAGCAGCCAGGGACTGAATTCACCCCTCCACTTT	CASSQGLNSPLHF	TRBJ1-6	.	TRBV25-1	many
TGCAGTGCTAGTGGTCGCGGCACAGATACGCAGTATTTT	CSASGRGTDTQYF	TRBJ2-3	.	TRBV20-1	.
TGTGCCAGCAGTGAATCGTCATTTAGTAGCTACACCTTC	CASSESSFSSYTF	TRBJ1-2	.	TRBV25-1	many
TGTGCCAGCAGCCGTTCCCCAAAGACAGAAAACACCGGGGAGCTGTTTTTT	CASSRSPKTENTGELFF	TRBJ2-2	.	TRBV5-4	.
TGTGCCAGCAGCTTCCGGGACAAATCCTACGAGCAGTACTTC	CASSFRDKSYEQYF	TRBJ2-7	.	TRBV7-9	.
TGCAGTGCTAGAGTCTGGGCAGAAGGGTATAATTCACCCCTCCACTTT	CSARVWAEGYNSPLHF	TRBJ1-6	.	TRBV20-1	many
TGCAGTGCTAGAGATTGGACCGTTGGGGCCCAGTACTTC	CSARDWTVGAQYF	TRBJ2-5	.	TRBV20-1	.
TGTGCCACCAGTGATGGGGGCCAGCCCCAGTACTTC	CATSDGGQPQYF	TRBJ2-5	.	TRBV24-1	.
TGTGCCAGCAGCGTTGAAGAGGTGTCTGGAAACACCATATATTTT	CASSVEEVSGNTIYF	TRBJ1-3	.	TRBV7-6	.
TGTGCCAGCAGCTTGTGGACGGTGAACACTGAAGCTTTCTTT	CASSLWTVNTEAFF	TRBJ1-1	.	TRBV5-8	many
TGTGCCAGTACCGCCTATGACAGGGGTAACGTCCTGACTTTC	CASTAYDRGNVLTF	TRBJ2-6	TRBD1	TRBV19	.
TGTGCCAGCAGGGAGGGGGGGCATCCGACCGGGGAGCTGTTTTTT	CASREGGHPTGELFF	TRBJ2-2	.	TRBV7-3	few
TGTGCCAGCAGGGACGGGTGGAATTCACCCCTCCACTTT	CASRDGWNSPLHF	TRBJ1-6	.	TRBV25-1	.
TGTGCCAGCTCACCAGCTTGGGATAACTATGGCTACACCTTC	CASSPAWDNYGYTF	TRBJ1-2	.	TRBV7-1	.
TGTGCCAGCAGCGCCTCGGACAGGGCTTTCTCCGGGGAGCTGTTTTTT	CASSASDRAFSGELFF	TRBJ2-2	TRBD1	TRBV9	.
TGTGCCAGCAGCTTGGGCTGGGGACCATCACCCCTCCACTTT	CASSLGWGPSPLHF	TRBJ1-6	.	TRBV5-6	many
TGTGCCAGCCCAGGACAGCACTATGGCTACACCTTC	CASPGQHYGYTF	TRBJ1-2	.	TRBV2	.
TGCAGCGTTGTCTGGGGCACCTACGAGCAGTACTTC	CSVVWGTYEQYF	TRBJ2-7	.	TRBV29-1	.
TGCGCCAGCAGTGACTCTGAGGGGGTGACAGATACGCAGTATTTT	CASSDSEGVTDTQYF	TRBJ2-3	.	TRBV10-1	.
TGCAGACCTCCGAACACTGAAGCTTTCTTT	CRPPNTEAFF	TRBJ1-1	.	TRBV29-1	.
TGCGCCAGCAGCCAAGGGGCAGGGATGGATCAGCCCCAGCATTTT	CASSQGAGMDQPQHF	TRBJ1-5	.	TRBV4-1	many